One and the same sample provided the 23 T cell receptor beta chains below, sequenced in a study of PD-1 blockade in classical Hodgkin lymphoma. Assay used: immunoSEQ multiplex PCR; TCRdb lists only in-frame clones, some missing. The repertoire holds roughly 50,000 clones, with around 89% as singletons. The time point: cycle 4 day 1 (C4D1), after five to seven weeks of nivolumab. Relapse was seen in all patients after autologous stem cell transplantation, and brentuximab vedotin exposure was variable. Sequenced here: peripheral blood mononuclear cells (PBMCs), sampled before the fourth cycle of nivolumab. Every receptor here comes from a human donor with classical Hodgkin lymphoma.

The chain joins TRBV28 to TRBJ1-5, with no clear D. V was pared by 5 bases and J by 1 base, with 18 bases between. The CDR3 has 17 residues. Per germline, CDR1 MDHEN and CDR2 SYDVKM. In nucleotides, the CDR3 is TGTGCCAGCAGTCCCCAACGGGCCAGGCACAGCAATCAGCCCCAGCATTTT. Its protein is CASSPQRARHSNQPQHF. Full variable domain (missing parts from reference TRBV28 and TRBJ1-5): DVKVTQSSRYLVKRTGEKVFLECVQDMDHENMFWYRQDPGLGLRLIYFSYDVKMKEKGDIPEGYSVSREKKERFSLILESASTNQTSMYLCASSPQRARHSNQPQHFGDGTRLSIL.

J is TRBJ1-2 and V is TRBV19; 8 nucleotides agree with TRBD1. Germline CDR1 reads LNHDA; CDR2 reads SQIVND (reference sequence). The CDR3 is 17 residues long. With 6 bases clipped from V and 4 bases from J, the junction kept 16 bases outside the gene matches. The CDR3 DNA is TGTGCCAGTAGCTTTTCGGGAGGGACAGGCTTGGCCTATGGCTACACCTTC. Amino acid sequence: CASSFSGGTGLAYGYTF.

The CDR3 nucleotides read TGTGCCAGCAGTGAATACCCGGGGGGTCACGAGTACTTC. Translated: CASSEYPGGHEYF. V usage is TRBV25-1 and J usage is TRBJ2-4; TRBD2 matches at 7 bases. Germline CDR1 is MGHDK and CDR2 is SYGVNS. The CDR3 consists of 13 residues. Trimming at V came to 0 bases and at J to 14 bases, leaving 7 bases not matched to a gene.

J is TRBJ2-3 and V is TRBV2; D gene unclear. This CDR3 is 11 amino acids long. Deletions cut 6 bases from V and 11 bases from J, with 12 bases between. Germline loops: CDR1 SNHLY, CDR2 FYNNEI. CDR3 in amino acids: CASRAPRGQYF. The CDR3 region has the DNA TGTGCCAGCAGGGCGCCCCGTGGGCAGTATTTT.

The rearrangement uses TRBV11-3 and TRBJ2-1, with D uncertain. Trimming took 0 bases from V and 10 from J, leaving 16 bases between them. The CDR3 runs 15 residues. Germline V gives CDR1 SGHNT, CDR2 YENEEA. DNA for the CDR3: TGTGCCAGCAGCTTAGATTGGTCAGGTGTGGGAGAGCAGTTCTTC. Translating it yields CASSLDWSGVGEQFF.

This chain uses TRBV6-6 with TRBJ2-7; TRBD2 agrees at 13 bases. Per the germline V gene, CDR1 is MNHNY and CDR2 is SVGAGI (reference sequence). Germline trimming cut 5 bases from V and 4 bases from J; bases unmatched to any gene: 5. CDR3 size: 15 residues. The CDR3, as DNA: TGTGCCAGCAGTGGGACTAGCGGGACACGATACGAGCAGTACTTC. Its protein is CASSGTSGTRYEQYF.

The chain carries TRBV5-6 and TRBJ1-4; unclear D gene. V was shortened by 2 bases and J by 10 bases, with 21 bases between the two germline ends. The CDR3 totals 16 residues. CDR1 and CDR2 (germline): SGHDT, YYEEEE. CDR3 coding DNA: TGTGCCAGCAGCTTTTACAGCTCATTCAGCCCTGGAAAACTGTTTTTT. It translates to CASSFYSSFSPGKLFF.

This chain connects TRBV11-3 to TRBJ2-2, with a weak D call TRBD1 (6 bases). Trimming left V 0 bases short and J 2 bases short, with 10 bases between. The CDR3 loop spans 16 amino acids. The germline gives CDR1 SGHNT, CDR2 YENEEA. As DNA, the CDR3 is TGTGCCAGCAGCTTAGAGGGGGCGCTTAACACCGGGGAGCTGTTTTTT. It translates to CASSLEGALNTGELFF.

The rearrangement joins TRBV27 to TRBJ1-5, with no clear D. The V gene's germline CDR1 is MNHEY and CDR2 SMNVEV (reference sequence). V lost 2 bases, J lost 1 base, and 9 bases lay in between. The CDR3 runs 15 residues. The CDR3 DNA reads TGTGCCAGCAGTTTAAGTGTAGGGAGCAATCAGCCCCAGCATTTT. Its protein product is CASSLSVGSNQPQHF.

CDR3 in amino acids: CASSLEGAGYTF. The DNA for the CDR3 is TGTGCCAGCAGCTTGGAGGGTGCCGGCTACACCTTC. The rearrangement links TRBV11-2 to TRBJ1-2; D is uncertain. V lost 3 bases and J 8 bases, leaving 10 bases between the germline ends. Germline-derived CDR1 and CDR2 are SGHAT and FQNNGV. The CDR3 spans 12 residues.

The CDR3 sequence: CASSIRQGLSGANVLTF. CDR3 bases: TGTGCCAGCAGTATAAGACAGGGCCTCTCTGGGGCCAACGTCCTGACTTTC. The chain employs TRBV28 and TRBJ2-6, with TRBD1 matching 7 bases. The V and J ends lost 5 bases and 0 bases, in that order; junction bases with no gene match: 7. The CDR3 spans 17 residues. The germline V gene has CDR1 MDHEN and CDR2 SYDVKM.

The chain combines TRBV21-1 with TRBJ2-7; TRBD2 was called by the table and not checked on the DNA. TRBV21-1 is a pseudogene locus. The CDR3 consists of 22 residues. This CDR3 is CASTNPFHKRGVGNRNSYEQYF. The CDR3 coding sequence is TGTGCCAGCACCAACCCTTTCCACAAAAGAGGAGTCGGGAATCGGAACTCCTACGAGCAGTACTTC.

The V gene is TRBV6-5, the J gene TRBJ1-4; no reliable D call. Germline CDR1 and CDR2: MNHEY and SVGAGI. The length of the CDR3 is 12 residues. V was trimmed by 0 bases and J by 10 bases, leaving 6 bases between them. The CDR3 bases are TGTGCCAGCAGTTACTCGATGGGAAAACTGTTTTTT. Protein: CASSYSMGKLFF.

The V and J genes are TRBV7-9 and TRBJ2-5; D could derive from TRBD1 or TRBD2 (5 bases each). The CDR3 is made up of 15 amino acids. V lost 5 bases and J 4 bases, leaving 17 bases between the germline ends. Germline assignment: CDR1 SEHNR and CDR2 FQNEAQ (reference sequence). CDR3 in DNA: TGTGCCAGCAGCCAAGAGACGGGGACGGGAGAGACCCAGTACTTC. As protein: CASSQETGTGETQYF.

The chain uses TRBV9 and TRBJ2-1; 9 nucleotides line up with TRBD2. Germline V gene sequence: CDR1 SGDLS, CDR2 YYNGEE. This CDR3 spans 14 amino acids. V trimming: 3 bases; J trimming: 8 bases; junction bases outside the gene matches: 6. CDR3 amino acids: CASSDRSSGDEQFF. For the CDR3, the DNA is TGTGCCAGCAGCGACAGATCTAGCGGGGATGAGCAGTTCTTC.

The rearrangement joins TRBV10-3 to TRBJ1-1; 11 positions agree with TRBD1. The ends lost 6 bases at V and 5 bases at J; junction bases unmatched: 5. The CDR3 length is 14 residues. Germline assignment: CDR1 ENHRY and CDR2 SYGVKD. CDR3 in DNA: TGTGCCATCAGCGGACAGGGGGCAGGGACTGAAGCTTTCTTT. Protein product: CAISGQGAGTEAFF.

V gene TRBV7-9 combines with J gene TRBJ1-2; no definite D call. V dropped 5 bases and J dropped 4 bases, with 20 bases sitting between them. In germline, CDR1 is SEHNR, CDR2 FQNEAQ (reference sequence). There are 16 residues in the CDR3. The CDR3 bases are TGTGCCAGCAGCCCACCACGGACGGTAAAATTCTATGGCTACACCTTC. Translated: CASSPPRTVKFYGYTF. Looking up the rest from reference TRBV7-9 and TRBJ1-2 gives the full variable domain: DTGVSQNPRHKITKRGQNVTFRCDPISEHNRLYWYRQTLGQGPEFLTYFQNEAQLEKSRLLSDRFSAERPKGSFSTLEIQRTEQGDSAMYLCASSPPRTVKFYGYTFGSGTRLTVV.

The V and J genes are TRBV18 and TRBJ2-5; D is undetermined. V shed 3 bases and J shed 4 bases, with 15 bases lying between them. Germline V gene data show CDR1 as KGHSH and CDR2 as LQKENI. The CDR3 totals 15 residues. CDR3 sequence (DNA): TGTGCCAGCTCACCTGTCAGCCTGGTAGGAGAGACCCAGTACTTC. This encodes CASSPVSLVGETQYF.

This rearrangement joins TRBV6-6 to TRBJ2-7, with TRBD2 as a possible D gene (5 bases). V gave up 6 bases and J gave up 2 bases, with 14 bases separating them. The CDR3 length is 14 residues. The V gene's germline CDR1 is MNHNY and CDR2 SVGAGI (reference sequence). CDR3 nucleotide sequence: TGTGCCAGCAGACACCGGGCCGGGACCTACGAGCAGTACTTC. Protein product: CASRHRAGTYEQYF.

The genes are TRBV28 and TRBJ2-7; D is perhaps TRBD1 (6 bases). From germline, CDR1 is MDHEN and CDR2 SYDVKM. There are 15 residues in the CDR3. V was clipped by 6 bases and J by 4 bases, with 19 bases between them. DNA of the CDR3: TGTGCCAGCAGCGAAATAACAGGGTCCCGGTACGAGCAGTACTTC. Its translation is CASSEITGSRYEQYF.

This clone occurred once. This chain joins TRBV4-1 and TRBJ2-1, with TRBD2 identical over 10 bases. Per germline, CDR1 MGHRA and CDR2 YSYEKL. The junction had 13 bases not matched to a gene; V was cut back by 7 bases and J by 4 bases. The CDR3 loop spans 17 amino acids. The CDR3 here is CASTLGGAGGSYNEQFF. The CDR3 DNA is TGCGCCAGCACCCTCGGGGGAGCGGGAGGGTCGTACAATGAGCAGTTCTTC.

Here the CDR3 DNA reads TGTGCCAGCAGCCAGGGGGGAGTGGGGTACTACGAGCAGTACTTC. Residues: CASSQGGVGYYEQYF. The chain recombines TRBV4-2 with TRBJ2-7; perhaps TRBD2 as D (6 bases). The V end lost 3 bases, the J end lost 3 bases, and 15 bases lay between the germline ends. The CDR3 extends over 15 amino acids. The germline V gene has CDR1 LGHNA and CDR2 YNFKEQ.

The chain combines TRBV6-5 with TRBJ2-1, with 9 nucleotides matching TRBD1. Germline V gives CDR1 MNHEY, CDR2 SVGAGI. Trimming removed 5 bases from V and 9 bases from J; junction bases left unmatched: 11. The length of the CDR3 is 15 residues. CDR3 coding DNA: TGTGCCAGCAGTAGACCGGGACAGGGCACAGGTGAGCAGTTCTTC. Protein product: CASSRPGQGTGEQFF.